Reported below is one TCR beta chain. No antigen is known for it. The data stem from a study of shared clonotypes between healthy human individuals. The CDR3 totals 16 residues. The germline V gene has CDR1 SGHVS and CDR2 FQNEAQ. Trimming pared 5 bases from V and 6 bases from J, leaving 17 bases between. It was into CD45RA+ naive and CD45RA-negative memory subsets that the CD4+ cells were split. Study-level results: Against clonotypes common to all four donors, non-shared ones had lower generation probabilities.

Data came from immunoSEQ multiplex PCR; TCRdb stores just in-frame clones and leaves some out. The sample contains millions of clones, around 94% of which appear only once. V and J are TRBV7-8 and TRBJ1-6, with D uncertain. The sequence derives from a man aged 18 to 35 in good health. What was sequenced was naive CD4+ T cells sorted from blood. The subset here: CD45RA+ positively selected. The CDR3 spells CASSLVGRYLNSPLHF. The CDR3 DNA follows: TGTGCCAGCAGCCTAGTGGGCAGATACCTTAATTCACCCCTCCACTTT.